This T cell receptor (beta chain) appears in the sequencing data of a study of blood T cell repertoires in COVID-19. The CDR3 spans 14 residues. The trim removed 5 bases at V and 1 base at J, leaving 0 bases unmatched. Per germline, CDR1 KGHDR and CDR2 SFDVKD. In its sample, this clone was seen a few times. Assay used: immunoSEQ multiplex PCR; TCRdb lists only in-frame clones, some missing. The table has more than 85,000 clones, around 73% seen once. What was sequenced was peripheral blood. This receptor was identified in a man between 60 and 75 years old with active or convalescent COVID-19. The chain uses TRBV24-1 and TRBJ2-3; 9 bases are shared with TRBD1. CDR3 nucleotides: TGTGCCACCAGTGGGACAGGGGGCACAGATACGCAGTATTTT. Its translation: CATSGTGGTDTQYF.